This T cell receptor beta chain was identified in a study of cytomegalovirus exposure and HLA in healthy donors (dated by TCRdb to about 2017). About the full investigation: According to an earlier analysis of 550 to 750 of the donors, about 170 million T cells yielded over 100 million unique TCR beta sequences and about 280 Gb of sequence data. The study aimed to test whether signatures of past pathogen exposure could be identified by cataloging public T cell receptors. In the later analysis, no new phenotypic data were used to find candidate immune exposures; instead, reliance was placed on TCR beta sequences and their occurrence across donors. About five DR-DQ haplotypes were treated as single units for association and clustering because of strong linkage in the cohort. To predict cytomegalovirus infection status, the study combined high-throughput TCR immunosequencing, statistical association of individual TCRs with disease status, and machine learning. Along with the roughly 700-subject first cohort, a separate validation cohort of around 110 different subjects was used. Donor age, sex, ethnicity and CMV serostatus were compiled alongside the repertoire data. The genetic ancestry cluster associated with self-reported Caucasian donors included 65% to 90% of the roughly 390 genotyped donors. Every repertoire in the discovery cohort had been generated on one and the same sequencing platform. The number of donors typed differed by locus, with 629-630 for A, B, C, DRB1 and DQB1, 522 for DQA1, nearly 610 for DPA1, and under 490 for DPB1. Among almost 400 genotyped donors of the cohort, an average of approximately 230,000 unique TCR beta nucleotide sequences were sequenced per donor, around a sixth of them non-productive. Approximately 300 gigabases of sequencing data and around 80 million unique TCR sequences made up an early release that covered approximately 650 HLA-typed donors. To study patterns of TCR occurrence, a later analysis re-analyzed previously published TCR beta repertoires from around 660 donors and added high-resolution HLA genotyping. The T cell repertoires of under 750 subjects were profiled by immunosequencing and related to cytomegalovirus serostatus. In a later genetic analysis, genome-wide SNP genotypes for about three fifths of the roughly 670 donors were used, and that subset was treated as a discovery cohort. Class I and class II HLA loci were covered by the typing at four-digit resolution. An earlier analysis of roughly 600 of the donors used high-throughput TCR beta sequencing to judge whether each TCR beta V gene segment behaved as functional or pseudogenic. On the study overall, not on this receptor specifically: It was suggested by the authors that the approach could potentially be generalized to other disease states and immunological phenotypes. The sequencing pipeline was judged likely to have produced a cluster of highly shared sequence variants as a technical artifact. Because HLA typing was unavailable for some donors at each locus, only the typed subset was used in association tests. At a false discovery rate of 0.05, a later analysis linked some 17,000 TCR beta sequences to specific HLA alleles. Compared with the roughly 600-donor mean, donors in an Asian-associated ancestry cluster had fewer N-insertions in productive TCRs, according to a later genetic analysis. A total of 150 to 200 TCR beta chains were listed by the study as associated with cytomegalovirus. In a later genetic analysis, a missense DCLRE1C variant was associated with V-gene and J-gene trimming of TCR beta chains, and the association was replicated in an independent cohort. Immune exposure information for the cohort was limited to CMV serostatus. According to a later analysis, most CMV-associated TCR beta chains appeared to be HLA-restricted, and the HLA associations seemed to be driven largely by CMV exposure. Because the 87-base-pair reads could not distinguish some IMGT-functional V segments, including TRBV6-2 and TRBV6-3, those segments were excluded. Cytomegalovirus status was reported to be diagnosed by the classifier with high specificity and sensitivity in both the original and validation cohorts. Most TCR sequences were seen in very few donors, while some public TCRs were found in many individuals. A later analysis reported that several top co-occurrence clusters appeared linked to parvovirus B19, influenza, CMV and Epstein-Barr virus. Strong co-occurrence of HLA alleles, especially DR and DQ, made assigning TCR associations to individual alleles difficult. In vitro tests confirmed that a few of the cytomegalovirus-associated TCR beta chains recognize cytomegalovirus antigens. The earlier analysis of some 540 of the donors excluded fewer than 20 rarely observed V segments, including chromosome 9 orphons, because counts were too low. In a later analysis, the rate of TCR association differed among HLA loci, with DRB1 alleles having the most associated TCRs and HLA-C alleles having the fewest. In this cohort, only TCR beta chains were sequenced, and detectable features were limited by the absence of alpha or paired-chain data. A further reported finding was that TCR beta sequences accurately predicted the HLA-A and HLA-B alleles for most subjects in the first cohort. Correlated functional status among segregating V segments might be attributable to linkage disequilibrium, but an unknown experimental factor could not be ruled out. In a later analysis, HLA-associated TCR beta chains were found to be more clonally expanded and to have lower generation probabilities than equally common non-associated chains. Roughly uniform sequencing depth across donors was assumed in presence/absence analyses, although this assumption may not hold. In an earlier analysis of about 550 of the donors, most TCR beta V segments were observed in productive rearrangements about 87% or about 30% of the time, broadly matching IMGT annotations.

The cohort comprised hundreds of healthy bone marrow donors. All cohort members were sampled while nominally healthy, although unrecorded immune exposures were likely present. The donor was CMV seronegative and was included in the group of approximately 350 seronegative cohort members. A peripheral blood sample was provided by each donor, and peripheral blood mononuclear cells were used for TCR beta sequencing. The Qiagen DNeasy Blood Extraction Kit was used to extract genomic DNA from the blood cell samples. Taken from cysteine to phenylalanine, the CDR3 has 15 residues. The only DNA kept is the CDR3, 45 bases in frame from the first base. V drops 0 bases and J drops 3 bases, leaving 10 bases in between. From a lookup of the germline V gene, CDR1 and CDR2 are SGHRS and YFSETQ. Turning to this clone: Its antigen target is currently unknown.

Receptor libraries were prepared by the immunoSEQ multiplex PCR assay. A mixture of 60 forward primers for TCR Vbeta segments and 13 reverse primers for TCR Jbeta segments was used in the multiplex PCR. The CDR3 region of rearranged TCR beta genes was amplified from genomic DNA with a multiplex PCR assay. The amplified TCR beta libraries were sequenced on the Illumina HiSeq System as 87-base-pair reads. The published analysis was carried out like this. Across the roughly 700 repertoires, a later analysis counted around 80 million unique TCR beta chains, 9.5 million to 13 million of which were shared by at least two donors. Raw reads were error-corrected and collapsed into unique sequences by a nearest-neighbor algorithm in which closely related sequences were merged to remove PCR and sequencing errors. V, D and J gene segments were assigned by aligning CDR3 sequences to IMGT reference sequences. Each retained sequence needed at least a six-nucleotide match to both a V gene segment and a J gene segment. Rearrangements were classified as productive when the CDR3 lacked stop codons and remained in frame with V and J, and all other rearrangements were classified as non-productive. CDR3 was defined according to IMGT convention as the region running from the second conserved V-encoded cysteine to the conserved J-encoded phenylalanine. Sequences without an unambiguous match to a single V gene segment were excluded from the earlier analysis of 500 to 700 of the donors. An earlier analysis of a few hundred of the donors called V segments functional above 56.7% productive rearrangements and segregating when the between-donor standard deviation exceeded 5%. A statistical classification framework was built to diagnose cytomegalovirus status from the catalog of TCR beta chain sequences. In a later analysis, V and J genes were assigned by comparing TCR nucleotide sequences against IMGT/GENE-DB human TR gene sequences. The TCRdist pipeline was used in a later analysis to assign CDR3 sequences and most-parsimonious VDJ recombination scenarios. In a later analysis, each TCR beta chain was defined by its CDR3 amino acid sequence together with its V-gene family, and reads without a unique V-gene family were excluded. To address suspected cross-contamination and a sequencing artifact, a later analysis removed roughly 580 highly shared, low-generation-probability nucleotide sequences. In a later analysis, a clonal expansion index for each public chain was calculated from normalized within-repertoire ranks of inferred template counts. In a later analysis, generation probabilities were computed using a VDJ recombination model fitted to out-of-frame rearrangements, and the results were checked against IGoR. Hypergeometric tests were used in a later analysis to score TCR-TCR, TCR-HLA and TCR-CMV co-occurrence, with a repertoire-size bias correction applied to the TCR pairs. False discovery rates were estimated in a later analysis by permuting HLA or CMV assignments 20 times. A later analysis grouped co-occurring TCRs with DBSCAN, adding TCRdist sequence similarity when clustering within HLA-allele-positive subsets. Repertoires with fewer than 30,000 or more than 120,000 public chains, plus five repertoires with anomalous nucleotide sharing, were excluded from co-occurrence clustering. The source is immuneACCESS, and TCRdb retained only in-frame sequences with V and J called. Part of the clones is not carried over; for the studies checked, unresolved V genes explain less than half of this, and the remainder is unexplained. The DNA was the basis for D and trimming; V, J and clone size are from that table. Per the sample table, the count is around 100,000 clones. Of the sample, approximately 0.6% falls within the top ten clones.

Sequencing used PBMCs. This TCR was recovered from a man in his fifties in good health and CMV-seronegative. This chain is built from TRBV5-1 and TRBJ1-3, with TRBD1 as a weak D call on 5 bases. The DNA sequence reads TGCGCCAGCAGCTTGGGACAGCTAAATGGAAACACCATATATTTT. It codes for CASSLGQLNGNTIYF.